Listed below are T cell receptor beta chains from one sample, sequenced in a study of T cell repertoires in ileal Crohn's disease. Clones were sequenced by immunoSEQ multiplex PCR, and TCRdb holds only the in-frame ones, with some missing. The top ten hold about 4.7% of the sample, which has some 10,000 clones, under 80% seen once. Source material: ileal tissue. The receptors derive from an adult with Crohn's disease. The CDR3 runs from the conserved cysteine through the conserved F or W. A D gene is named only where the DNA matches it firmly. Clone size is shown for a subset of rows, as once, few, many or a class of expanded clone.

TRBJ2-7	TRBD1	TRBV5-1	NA	CASSPSGQSNEQYF
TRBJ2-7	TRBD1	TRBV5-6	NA	CASSLSGTGAFYEQYF
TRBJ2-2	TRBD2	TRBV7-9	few	CASRPSGGDFLGDTGELFF
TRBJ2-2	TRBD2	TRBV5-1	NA	CASSPWGLAATGELFF
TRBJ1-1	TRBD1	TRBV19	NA	CASSTKPGQGNTEAFF
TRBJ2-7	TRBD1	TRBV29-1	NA	CSVGTGTGHEQYF
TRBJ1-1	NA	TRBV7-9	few	CASSALGTEAFF
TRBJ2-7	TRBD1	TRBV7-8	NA	CASSFSGGLYEQYF
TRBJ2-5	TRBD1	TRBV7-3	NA	CASSLRQGVKETQYF
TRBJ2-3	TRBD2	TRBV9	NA	CASRPQGLAGTTDTQYF